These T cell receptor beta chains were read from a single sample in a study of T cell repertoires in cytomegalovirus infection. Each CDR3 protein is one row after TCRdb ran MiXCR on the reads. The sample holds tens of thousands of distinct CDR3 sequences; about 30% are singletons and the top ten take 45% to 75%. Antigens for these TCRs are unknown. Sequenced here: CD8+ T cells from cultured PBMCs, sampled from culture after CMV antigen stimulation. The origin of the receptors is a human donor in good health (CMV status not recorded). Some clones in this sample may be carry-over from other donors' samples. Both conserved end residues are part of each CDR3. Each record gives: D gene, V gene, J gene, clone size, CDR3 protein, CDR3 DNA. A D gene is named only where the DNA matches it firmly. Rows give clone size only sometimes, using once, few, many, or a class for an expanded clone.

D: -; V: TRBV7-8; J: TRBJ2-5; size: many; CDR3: CASSLVKTRGGTQYF; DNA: TGTGCCAGCAGCTTAGTGAAGACTCGAGGCGGGACCCAGTACTTC
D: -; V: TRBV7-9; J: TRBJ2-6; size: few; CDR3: CASSSVPPAGANVLTF; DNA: TGTGCCAGCAGCTCCGTTCCGCCGGCTGGGGCCAACGTCCTGACTTTC
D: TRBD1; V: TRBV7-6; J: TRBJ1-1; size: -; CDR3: CASSFGDRVVEAFF; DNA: TGTGCCAGCAGCTTCGGGGACAGGGTGGTTGAAGCTTTCTTT
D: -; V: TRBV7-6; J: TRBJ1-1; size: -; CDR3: CASSPWEGTEAFF; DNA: TGTGCCAGCAGCCCATGGGAGGGCACTGAAGCTTTCTTT
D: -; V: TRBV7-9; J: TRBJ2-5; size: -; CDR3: CASKRRDLAPQETQYF; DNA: TGTGCCAGCAAACGGAGGGATCTTGCCCCACAAGAGACCCAGTACTTC
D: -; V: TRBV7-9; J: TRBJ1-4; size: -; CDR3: CASSPGGRYEKLFF; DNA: TGTGCCAGCAGCCCTGGGGGAAGATATGAAAAACTGTTTTTT
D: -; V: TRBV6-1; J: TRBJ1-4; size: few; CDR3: CASSESGTLSEKLFF; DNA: TGTGCCAGCAGTGAATCCGGGACCCTTAGTGAAAAACTGTTTTTT
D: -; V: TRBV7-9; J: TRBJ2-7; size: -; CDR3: CASSSDRYEQYF; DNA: TGTGCCAGCAGCTCGGACCGTTACGAGCAGTACTTC
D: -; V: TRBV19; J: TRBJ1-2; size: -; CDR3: CASSIHEYERRDYGYTF; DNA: TGTGCCAGTAGTATACATGAATATGAGCGCCGTGACTATGGCTACACCTTC
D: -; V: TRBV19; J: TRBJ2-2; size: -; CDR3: CASSLGGQRNTGELFF; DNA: TGTGCCAGTAGCCTCGGGGGCCAGCGTAACACCGGGGAGCTGTTTTTT
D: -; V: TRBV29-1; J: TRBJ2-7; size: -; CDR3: CSVESKYEQYF; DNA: TGCAGCGTTGAATCTAAGTACGAGCAGTACTTC
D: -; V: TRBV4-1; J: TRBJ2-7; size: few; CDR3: CASSQAGDIYEQYF; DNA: TGCGCCAGCAGCCAAGCCGGGGACATTTACGAGCAGTACTTC
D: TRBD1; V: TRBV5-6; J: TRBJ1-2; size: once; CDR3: CASSYGTGPPTF; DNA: TGTGCCAGCAGCTACGGGACAGGGCCTCCCACCTTC
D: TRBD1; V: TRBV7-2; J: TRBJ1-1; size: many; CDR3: CASSWATGGASEAFF; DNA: TGTGCCAGCAGCTGGGCGACAGGGGGCGCGTCTGAAGCTTTCTTT
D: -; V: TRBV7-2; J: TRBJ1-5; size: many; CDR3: CASSLSRDWGVGNQPQHF; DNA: TGTGCCAGCAGCCTCAGTCGGGATTGGGGGGTCGGCAATCAGCCCCAGCATTTT
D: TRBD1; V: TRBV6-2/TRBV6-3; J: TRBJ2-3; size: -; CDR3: CSSSPRDSQDTQYF; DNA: TGTTCCAGCAGTCCGAGGGACAGCCAAGATACGCAGTATTTT
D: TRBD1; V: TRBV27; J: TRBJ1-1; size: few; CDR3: CASSLYPTGAEAFF; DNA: TGTGCCAGCAGTTTATATCCGACAGGGGCTGAAGCTTTCTTT
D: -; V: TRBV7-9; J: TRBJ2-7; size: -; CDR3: CASSPPVGGGYEQYF; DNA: TGTGCCAGCAGCCCCCCAGTCGGGGGTGGGTACGAGCAGTACTTC
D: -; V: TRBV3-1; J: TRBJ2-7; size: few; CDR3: CASSQDRGVAYHEQYF; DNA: TGTGCCAGCAGCCAAGATAGAGGGGTCGCTTACCACGAGCAGTACTTC
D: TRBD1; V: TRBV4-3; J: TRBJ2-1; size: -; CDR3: CASSPHLPGQGPYNEQFF; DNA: TGCGCCAGCAGCCCCCATCTCCCGGGACAGGGTCCCTACAATGAGCAGTTCTTC
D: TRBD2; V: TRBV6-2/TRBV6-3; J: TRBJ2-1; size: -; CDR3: CASSPRLTSVYNEQFF; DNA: TGTGCCAGCAGTCCCCGACTGACTAGCGTATACAATGAGCAGTTCTTC
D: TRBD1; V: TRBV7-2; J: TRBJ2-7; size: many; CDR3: CASSLNRGLSEQYF; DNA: TGTGCCAGCAGCTTAAACAGGGGGCTGAGCGAGCAGTACTTC
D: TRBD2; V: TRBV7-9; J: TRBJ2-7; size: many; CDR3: CASSGGRGYEQYF; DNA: TGTGCCAGCAGCGGTGGGAGGGGCTACGAGCAGTACTTC
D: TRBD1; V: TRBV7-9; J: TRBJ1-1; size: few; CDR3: CASSIGQGLSNTEAFF; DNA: TGTGCCAGCAGCATAGGACAGGGGCTCTCGAACACTGAAGCTTTCTTT
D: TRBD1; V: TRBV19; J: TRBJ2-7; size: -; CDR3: CASSMRDRGRDEQYF; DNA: TGTGCCAGTAGTATGAGGGACAGGGGGCGTGACGAGCAGTACTTC
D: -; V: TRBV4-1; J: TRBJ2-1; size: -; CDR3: CASSQDLPSTWGSYNEQFF; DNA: TGCGCCAGCAGCCAAGACCTGCCTAGCACATGGGGCTCCTACAATGAGCAGTTCTTC
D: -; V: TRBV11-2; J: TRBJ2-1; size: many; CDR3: CASSPPSVAGEQFF; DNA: TGTGCCAGCAGCCCCCCCAGCGTGGCGGGAGAGCAGTTCTTC
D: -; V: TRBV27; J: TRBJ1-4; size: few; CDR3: CASTKLRANEKLFF; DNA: TGTGCCAGCACTAAACTTCGGGCTAATGAAAAACTGTTTTTT
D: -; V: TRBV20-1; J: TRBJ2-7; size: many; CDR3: CSARAASGSYEQYF; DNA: TGCAGTGCTAGAGCGGCCAGCGGCTCCTACGAGCAGTACTTC
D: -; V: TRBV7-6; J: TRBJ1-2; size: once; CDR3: CASSLMDDGYTF; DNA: TGTGCCAGCAGCTTAATGGATGACGGCTACACCTTC
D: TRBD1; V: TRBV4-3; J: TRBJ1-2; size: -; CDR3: CASSRQGQGALGYTF; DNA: TGCGCCAGCAGCCGCCAGGGACAGGGGGCACTCGGCTACACCTTC
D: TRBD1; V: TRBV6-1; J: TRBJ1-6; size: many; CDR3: CASIPPLGRGRNSPLHF; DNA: TGTGCCAGCATCCCCCCTCTAGGAAGGGGGCGAAATTCACCCCTCCACTTT
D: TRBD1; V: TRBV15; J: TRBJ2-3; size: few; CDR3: CATRRDRGISTDTQYF; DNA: TGTGCCACCAGACGGGACAGGGGGATTAGCACAGATACGCAGTATTTT
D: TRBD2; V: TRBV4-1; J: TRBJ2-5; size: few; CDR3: CASSQPLAGGPGYQETQYF; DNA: TGCGCCAGCAGCCAACCCCTAGCGGGGGGGCCCGGGTACCAAGAGACCCAGTACTTC
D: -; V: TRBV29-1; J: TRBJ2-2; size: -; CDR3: CSAGLLNTGELFF; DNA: TGCAGCGCGGGACTCCTGAACACCGGGGAGCTGTTTTTT
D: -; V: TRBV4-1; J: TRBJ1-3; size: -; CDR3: CASSQDRYRDSGNTIYF; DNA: TGCGCCAGCAGCCAAGATAGGTACAGGGACTCTGGAAACACCATATATTTT
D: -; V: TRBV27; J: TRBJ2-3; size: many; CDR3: CASSYEHTDTQYF; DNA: TGTGCCAGCAGTTACGAGCACACAGATACGCAGTATTTT
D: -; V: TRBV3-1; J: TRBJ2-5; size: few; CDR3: CASSQARGAGNVRTQYF; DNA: TGTGCCAGCAGCCAAGCCCGAGGGGCAGGGAACGTAAGGACCCAGTACTTC
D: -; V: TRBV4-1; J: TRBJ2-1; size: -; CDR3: CASSLSDWNEQFF; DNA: TGCGCCAGCAGCCTGAGTGACTGGAATGAGCAGTTCTTC
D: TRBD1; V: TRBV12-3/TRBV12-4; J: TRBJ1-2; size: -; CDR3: CASSLGTGGMDF; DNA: TGTGCCAGCAGTTTAGGGACAGGGGGAATGGACTTC
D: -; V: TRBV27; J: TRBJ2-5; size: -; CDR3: CASSLTGTPRGTQYF; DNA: TGTGCCAGCAGTCTCACCGGGACACCCAGGGGGACCCAGTACTTC
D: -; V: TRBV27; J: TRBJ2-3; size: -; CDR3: CASSLSTRGTDTQYF; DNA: TGTGCCAGCAGTTTATCGACCCGGGGCACAGATACGCAGTATTTT
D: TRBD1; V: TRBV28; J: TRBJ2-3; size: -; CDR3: CASRTGTGLDTQYF; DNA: TGTGCCAGCAGAACCGGGACAGGGCTAGATACGCAGTATTTT
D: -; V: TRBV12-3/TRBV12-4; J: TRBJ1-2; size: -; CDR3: CASSLRLRSSLNYGYTF; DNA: TGTGCCAGCAGTTTACGGCTGAGAAGTTCACTTAACTATGGCTACACCTTC
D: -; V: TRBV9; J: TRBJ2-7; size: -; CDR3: CASSDTPRSLTYEQYF; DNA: TGTGCCAGCAGCGACACACCTAGGTCCCTCACCTACGAGCAGTACTTC